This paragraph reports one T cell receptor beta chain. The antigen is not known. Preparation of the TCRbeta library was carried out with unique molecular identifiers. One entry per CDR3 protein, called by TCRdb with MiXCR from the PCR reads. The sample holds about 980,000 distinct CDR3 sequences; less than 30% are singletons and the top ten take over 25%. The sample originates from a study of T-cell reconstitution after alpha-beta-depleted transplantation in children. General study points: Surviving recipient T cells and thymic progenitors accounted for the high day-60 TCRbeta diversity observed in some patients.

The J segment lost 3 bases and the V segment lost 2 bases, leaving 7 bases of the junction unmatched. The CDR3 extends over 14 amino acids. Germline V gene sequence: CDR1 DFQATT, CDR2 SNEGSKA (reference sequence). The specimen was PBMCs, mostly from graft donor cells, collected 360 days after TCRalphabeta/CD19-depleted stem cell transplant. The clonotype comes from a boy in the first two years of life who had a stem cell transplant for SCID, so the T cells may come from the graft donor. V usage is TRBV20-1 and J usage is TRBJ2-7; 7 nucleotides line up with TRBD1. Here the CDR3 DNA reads TGCAGTGCTAGAAGGACAGGCTGGGTCTACGAGCAGTACTTC. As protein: CSARRTGWVYEQYF.